This T cell receptor (beta chain) comes out of a study of technical replicates of blood from a handful of donors. V lost 0 bases and J lost 4; bases outside the gene matches: 7. The CDR3 has 16 residues. Germline loops: CDR1 SGHDT, CDR2 YYEEEE. Sequencing was performed with immunoSEQ multiplex PCR; in TCRdb, only in-frame clones are kept and a portion is missing. The sample lists under 85,000 clones, 95% to 98% occurring once. The sequencing sample was made of T cells isolated from PBMCs. The chain combines TRBV5-6 with TRBJ2-3; TRBD2 matches 8 bases. This clonotype was sampled from a human donor in good health. The CDR3 region has the DNA TGTGCCAGCAGCTTGGACGGGAGGGCCTACCCAGATACGCAGTATTTT. This gives the protein CASSLDGRAYPDTQYF.